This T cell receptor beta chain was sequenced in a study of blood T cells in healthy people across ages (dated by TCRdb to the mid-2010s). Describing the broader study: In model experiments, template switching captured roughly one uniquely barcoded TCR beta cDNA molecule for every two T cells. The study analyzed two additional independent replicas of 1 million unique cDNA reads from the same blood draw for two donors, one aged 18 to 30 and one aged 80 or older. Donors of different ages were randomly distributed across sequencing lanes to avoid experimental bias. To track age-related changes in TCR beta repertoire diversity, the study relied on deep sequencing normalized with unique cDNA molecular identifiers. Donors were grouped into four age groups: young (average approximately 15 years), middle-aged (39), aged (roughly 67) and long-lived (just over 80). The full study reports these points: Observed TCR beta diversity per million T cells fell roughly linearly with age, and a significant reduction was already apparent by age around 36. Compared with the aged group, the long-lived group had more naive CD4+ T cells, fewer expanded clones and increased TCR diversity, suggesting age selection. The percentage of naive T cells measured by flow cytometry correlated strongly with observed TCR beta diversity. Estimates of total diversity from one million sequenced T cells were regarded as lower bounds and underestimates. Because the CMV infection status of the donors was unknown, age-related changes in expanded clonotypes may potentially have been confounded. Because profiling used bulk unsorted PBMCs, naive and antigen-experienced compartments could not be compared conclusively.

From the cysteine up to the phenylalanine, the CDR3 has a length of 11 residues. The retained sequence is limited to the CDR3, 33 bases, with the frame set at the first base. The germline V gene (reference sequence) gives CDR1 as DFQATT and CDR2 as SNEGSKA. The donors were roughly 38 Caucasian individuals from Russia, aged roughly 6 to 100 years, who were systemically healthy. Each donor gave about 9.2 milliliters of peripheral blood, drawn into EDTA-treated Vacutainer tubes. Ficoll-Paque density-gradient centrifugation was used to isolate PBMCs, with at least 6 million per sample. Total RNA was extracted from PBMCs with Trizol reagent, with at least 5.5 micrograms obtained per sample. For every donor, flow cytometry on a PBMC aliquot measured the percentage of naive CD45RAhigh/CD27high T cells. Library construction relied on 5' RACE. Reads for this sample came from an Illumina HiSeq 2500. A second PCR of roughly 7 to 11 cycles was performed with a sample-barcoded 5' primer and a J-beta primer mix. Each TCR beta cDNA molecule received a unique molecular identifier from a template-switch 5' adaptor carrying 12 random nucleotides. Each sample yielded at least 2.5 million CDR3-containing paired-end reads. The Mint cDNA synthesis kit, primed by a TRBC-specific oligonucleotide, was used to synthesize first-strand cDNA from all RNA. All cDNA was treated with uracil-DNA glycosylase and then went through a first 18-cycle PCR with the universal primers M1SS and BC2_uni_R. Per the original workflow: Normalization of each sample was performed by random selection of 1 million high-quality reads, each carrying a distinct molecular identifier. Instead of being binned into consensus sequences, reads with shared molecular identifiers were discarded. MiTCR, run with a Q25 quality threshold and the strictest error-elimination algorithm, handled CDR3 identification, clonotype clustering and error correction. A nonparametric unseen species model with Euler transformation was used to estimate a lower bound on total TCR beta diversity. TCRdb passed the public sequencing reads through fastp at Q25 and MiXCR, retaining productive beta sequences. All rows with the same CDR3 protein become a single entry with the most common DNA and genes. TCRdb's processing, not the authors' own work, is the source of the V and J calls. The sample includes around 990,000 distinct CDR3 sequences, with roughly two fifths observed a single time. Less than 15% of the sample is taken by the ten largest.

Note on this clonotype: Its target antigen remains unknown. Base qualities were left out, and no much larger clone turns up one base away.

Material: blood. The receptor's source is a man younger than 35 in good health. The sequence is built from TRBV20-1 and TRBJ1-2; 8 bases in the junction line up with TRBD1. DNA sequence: TGCAGCGAGGGACAGGTCTATGGCTACACCTTC. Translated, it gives CSEGQVYGYTF.